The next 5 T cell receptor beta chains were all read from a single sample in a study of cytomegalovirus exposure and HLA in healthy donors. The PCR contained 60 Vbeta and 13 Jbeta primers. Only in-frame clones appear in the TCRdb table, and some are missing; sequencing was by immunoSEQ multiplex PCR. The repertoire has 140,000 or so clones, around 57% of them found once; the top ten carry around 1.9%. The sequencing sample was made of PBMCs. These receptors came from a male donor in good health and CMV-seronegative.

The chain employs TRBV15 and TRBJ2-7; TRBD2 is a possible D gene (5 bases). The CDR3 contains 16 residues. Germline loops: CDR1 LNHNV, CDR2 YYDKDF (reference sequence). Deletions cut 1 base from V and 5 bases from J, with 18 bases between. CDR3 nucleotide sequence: TGTGCCACCAGCAGAGGAAGAGGACTGGAGAGCCACGAGCAGTACTTC. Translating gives CATSRGRGLESHEQYF.

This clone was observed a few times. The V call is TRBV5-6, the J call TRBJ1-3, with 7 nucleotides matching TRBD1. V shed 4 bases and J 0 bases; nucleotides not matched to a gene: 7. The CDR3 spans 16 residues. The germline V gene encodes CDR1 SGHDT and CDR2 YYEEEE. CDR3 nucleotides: TGTGCCAGCAGCGAGGGACAGACCTACTCTGGAAACACCATATATTTT. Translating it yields CASSEGQTYSGNTIYF.

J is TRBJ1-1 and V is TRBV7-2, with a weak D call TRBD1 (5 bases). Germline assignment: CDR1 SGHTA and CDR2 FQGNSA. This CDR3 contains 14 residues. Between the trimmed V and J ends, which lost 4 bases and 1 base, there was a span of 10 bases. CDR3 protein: CASSSRGRNTEAFF. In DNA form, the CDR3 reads TGTGCCAGCAGCTCTAGGGGCAGGAACACTGAAGCTTTCTTT.

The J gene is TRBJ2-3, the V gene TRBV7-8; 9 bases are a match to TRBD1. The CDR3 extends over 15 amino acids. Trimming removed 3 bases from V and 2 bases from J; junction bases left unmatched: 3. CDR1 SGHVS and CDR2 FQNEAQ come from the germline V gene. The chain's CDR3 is CASSLYRGPTDTQYF. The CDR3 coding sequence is TGTGCCAGCAGCTTGTACAGGGGGCCCACAGATACGCAGTATTTT.

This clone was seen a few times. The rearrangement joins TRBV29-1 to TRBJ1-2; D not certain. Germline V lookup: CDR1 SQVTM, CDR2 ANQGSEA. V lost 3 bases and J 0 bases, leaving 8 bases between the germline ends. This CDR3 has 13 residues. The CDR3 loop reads CSVDSQANYGYTF. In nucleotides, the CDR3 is TGCAGCGTTGATAGTCAGGCTAACTATGGCTACACCTTC.